This T cell receptor (beta chain) was recovered during a study of T cells after yellow fever vaccination. Study findings and constraints: Although the secondary response was weaker, it peaked faster, at day 5 versus 15.

On this clonotype itself: Its specificity is not known.

Germline V gene lookup returns CDR1 SNHLY and CDR2 FYNNEI. Trimming pared 2 bases from V and 4 bases from J, leaving 14 bases between. The CDR3 totals 16 residues. Template switching by 5'RACE produced TCR cDNA, adding a universal primer site and UMIs. TCRdb reprocessed the 5' RACE reads via MiXCR and lists one record per CDR3 protein. Of 100,000 to 150,000 distinct CDR3 sequences listed, 8.9% are singletons. The V call is TRBV2, the J call TRBJ2-2, with D possibly called TRBD1 or TRBD2 (6 bases each). The source material was CD8+ T cells sorted from PBMCs, sampled on the day of the yellow fever booster vaccination. The receptor's source is a young man who received the YFV17D yellow fever vaccine. The CDR3 spells CASSELGGAGTGELFF. CDR3 nucleotides: TGTGCCAGCAGTGAATTGGGGGGCGCGGGCACCGGGGAGCTGTTTTTT.